This T cell receptor (beta chain) was sequenced for a study of response to subunit inactivated influenza vaccine. Germline V gene data show CDR1 as SGHRS and CDR2 as YFSETQ. This CDR3 has 15 residues. Trimming at V came to 0 bases and at J to 5 bases, leaving 3 bases not matched to a gene. TCRdb reprocessed the RT-PCR reads via MiXCR and lists one record per CDR3 protein. The repertoire has about 540,000 distinct CDR3 sequences, roughly 23% of them found once; the top ten carry roughly 2.8%. This sample was also put to use in a study of T cells expressing NK-cell markers. As that study records: The TCR beta cDNA came from 5'RACE template switching with UMIs. Out of eight donors sequenced, seven tested HCMV-seropositive and the remaining one seronegative. For about six donors, the dominant NKG2C+ clonotypes made up 1.0-7.0% of their CD8+ T cells.

This material consisted of CD4+ T cells sorted from PBMCs, taken 11 to 12 days after vaccination. The chain employs TRBV5-1 and TRBJ2-5; 11 bases align to TRBD2. This receptor was taken from a man aged 50 to 60 who received an inactivated influenza vaccine. The CDR3 loop reads CASSLATSGSETQYF. CDR3 DNA: TGCGCCAGCAGCTTGGCCACTAGCGGGAGCGAGACCCAGTACTTC.